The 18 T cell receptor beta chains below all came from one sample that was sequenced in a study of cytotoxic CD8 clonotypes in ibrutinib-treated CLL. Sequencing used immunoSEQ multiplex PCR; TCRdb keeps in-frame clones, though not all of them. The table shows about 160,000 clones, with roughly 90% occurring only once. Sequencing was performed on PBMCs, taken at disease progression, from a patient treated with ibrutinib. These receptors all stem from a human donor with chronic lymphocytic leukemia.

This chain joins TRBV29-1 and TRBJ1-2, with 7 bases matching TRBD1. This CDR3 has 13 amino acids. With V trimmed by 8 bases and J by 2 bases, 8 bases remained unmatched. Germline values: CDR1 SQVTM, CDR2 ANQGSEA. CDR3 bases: TGCAGCCTCCGAGACAGGGAAAACTATGGCTACACCTTC. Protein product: CSLRDRENYGYTF.

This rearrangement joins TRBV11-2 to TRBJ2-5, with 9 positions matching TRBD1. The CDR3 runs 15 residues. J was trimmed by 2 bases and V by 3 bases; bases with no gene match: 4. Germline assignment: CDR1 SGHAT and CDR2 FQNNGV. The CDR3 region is CASSFRQGGQETQYF. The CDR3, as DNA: TGTGCCAGCAGCTTTAGACAGGGGGGTCAAGAGACCCAGTACTTC.

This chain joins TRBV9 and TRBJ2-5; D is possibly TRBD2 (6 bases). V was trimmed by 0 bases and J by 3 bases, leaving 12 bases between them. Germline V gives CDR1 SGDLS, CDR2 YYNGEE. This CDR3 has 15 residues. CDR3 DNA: TGTGCCAGCAGCGTAGGGCCTAGCGAAAAAGAGACCCAGTACTTC. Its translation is CASSVGPSEKETQYF.

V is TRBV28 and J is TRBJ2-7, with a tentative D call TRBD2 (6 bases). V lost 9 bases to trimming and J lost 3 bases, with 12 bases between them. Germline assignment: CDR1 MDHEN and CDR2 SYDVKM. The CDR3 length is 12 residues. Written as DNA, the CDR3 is TGTGCCAGTGGGACTTCTCACTACGAGCAGTACTTC. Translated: CASGTSHYEQYF. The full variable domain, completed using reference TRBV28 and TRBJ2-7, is DVKVTQSSRYLVKRTGEKVFLECVQDMDHENMFWYRQDPGLGLRLIYFSYDVKMKEKGDIPEGYSVSREKKERFSLILESASTNQTSMYLCASGTSHYEQYFGPGTRLTVT.

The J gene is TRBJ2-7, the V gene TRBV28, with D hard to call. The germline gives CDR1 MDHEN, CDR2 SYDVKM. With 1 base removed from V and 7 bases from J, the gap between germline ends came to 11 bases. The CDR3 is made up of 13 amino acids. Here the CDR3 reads CASSLLTAREQYF. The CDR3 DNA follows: TGTGCCAGCAGTTTATTAACGGCTCGGGAGCAGTACTTC.

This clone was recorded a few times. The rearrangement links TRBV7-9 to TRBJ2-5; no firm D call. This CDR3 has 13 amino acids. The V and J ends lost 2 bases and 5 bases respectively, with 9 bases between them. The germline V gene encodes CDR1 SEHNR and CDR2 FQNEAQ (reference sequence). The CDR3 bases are TGTGCCAGCAGCTTAATGAGTCCGGAGACCCAGTACTTC. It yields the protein CASSLMSPETQYF.

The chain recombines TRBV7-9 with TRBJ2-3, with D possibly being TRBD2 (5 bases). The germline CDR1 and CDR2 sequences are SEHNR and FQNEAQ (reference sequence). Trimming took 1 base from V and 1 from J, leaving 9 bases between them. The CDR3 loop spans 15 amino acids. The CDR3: CASSLGGSGTDTQYF. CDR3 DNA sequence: TGTGCCAGCAGCTTAGGAGGGAGCGGCACAGATACGCAGTATTTT.

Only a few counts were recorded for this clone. This CDR3 is CASSKSGGEAFF. The CDR3 nucleotides read TGTGCCAGCAGTAAATCAGGGGGTGAAGCTTTCTTT. V usage is TRBV27 and J usage is TRBJ1-1; TRBD1 matches at 7 bases. Germline values: CDR1 MNHEY, CDR2 SMNVEV (reference sequence). The CDR3 has 12 amino acids. The V gene end was trimmed by 5 bases and the J gene end by 7 bases; junction bases not matched to a gene: 4.

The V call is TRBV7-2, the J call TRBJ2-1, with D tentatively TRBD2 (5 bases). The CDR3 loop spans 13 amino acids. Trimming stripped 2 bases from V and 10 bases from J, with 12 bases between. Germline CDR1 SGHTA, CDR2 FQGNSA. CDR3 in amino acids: CASSLSVQREQFF. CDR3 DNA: TGTGCCAGCAGCTTATCCGTACAGCGGGAGCAGTTCTTC.

CDR3 coding DNA: TGTGCCAGCACCTCGGGGGGTGAGCAGTTCTTC. It yields the protein CASTSGGEQFF. The chain couples TRBV5-6 to TRBJ2-1; 7 bases are a match to TRBD2. The CDR3 loop spans 11 amino acids. CDR1 SGHDT and CDR2 YYEEEE come from the germline V gene. With 6 bases clipped from V and 9 bases from J, the junction kept 3 bases outside the gene matches. Using reference TRBV5-6 and TRBJ2-1 for the parts outside the CDR3, the full variable domain is DAGVTQSPTHLIKTRGQQVTLRCSPKSGHDTVSWYQQALGQGPQFIFQYYEEEERQRGNFPDRFSGHQFPNYSSELNVNALLLGDSALYLCASTSGGEQFFGPGTRLTVL.

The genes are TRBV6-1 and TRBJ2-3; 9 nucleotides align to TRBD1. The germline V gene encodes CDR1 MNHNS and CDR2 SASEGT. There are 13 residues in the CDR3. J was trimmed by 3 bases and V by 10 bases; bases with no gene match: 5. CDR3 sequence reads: CAIRDRVTDTQYF. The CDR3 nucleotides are TGTGCCATTCGGGACAGGGTTACAGATACGCAGTATTTT.

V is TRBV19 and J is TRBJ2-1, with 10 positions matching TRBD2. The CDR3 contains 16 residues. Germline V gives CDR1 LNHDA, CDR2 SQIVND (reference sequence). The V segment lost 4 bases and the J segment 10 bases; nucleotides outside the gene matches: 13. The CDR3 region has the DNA TGTGCCAGTAGTAAGGCCATAGTAGCGGGAGGAGGGGAGCAGTTCTTC. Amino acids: CASSKAIVAGGGEQFF.

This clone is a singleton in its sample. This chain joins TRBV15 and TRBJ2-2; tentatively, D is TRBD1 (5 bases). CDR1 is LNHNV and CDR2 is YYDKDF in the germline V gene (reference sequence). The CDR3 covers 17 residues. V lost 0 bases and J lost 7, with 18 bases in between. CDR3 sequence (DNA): TGTGCCACCAGCAGAGAGATGGGGCGCAAGCCCTTCGGGGAGCTGTTTTTT. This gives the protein CATSREMGRKPFGELFF.

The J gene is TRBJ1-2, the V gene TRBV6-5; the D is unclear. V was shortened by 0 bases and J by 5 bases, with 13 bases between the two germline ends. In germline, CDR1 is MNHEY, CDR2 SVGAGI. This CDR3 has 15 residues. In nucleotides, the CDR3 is TGTGCCAGCAGTTACTCGGGTGTTACCCTGTATGGCTACACCTTC. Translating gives CASSYSGVTLYGYTF.

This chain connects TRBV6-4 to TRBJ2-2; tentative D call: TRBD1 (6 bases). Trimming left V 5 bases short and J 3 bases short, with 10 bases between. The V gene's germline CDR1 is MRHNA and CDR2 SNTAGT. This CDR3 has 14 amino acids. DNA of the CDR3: TGTGCCAGCAGTCAGGACAGATACACCGGGGAGCTGTTTTTT. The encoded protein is CASSQDRYTGELFF.

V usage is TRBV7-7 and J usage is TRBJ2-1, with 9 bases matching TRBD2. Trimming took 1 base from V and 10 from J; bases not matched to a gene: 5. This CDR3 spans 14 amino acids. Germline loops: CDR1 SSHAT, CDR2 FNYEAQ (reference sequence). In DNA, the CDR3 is TGTGCCAGCAGCTTAGGACTAGCGGATTGGGAGCAGTTCTTC. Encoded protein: CASSLGLADWEQFF.

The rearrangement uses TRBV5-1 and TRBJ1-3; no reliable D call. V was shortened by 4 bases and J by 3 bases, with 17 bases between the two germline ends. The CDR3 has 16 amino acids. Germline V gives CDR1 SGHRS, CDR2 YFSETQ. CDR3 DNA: TGCGCCAGCAGCAGGGAAGGGATCCGGGGTGGAAACACCATATATTTT. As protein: CASSREGIRGGNTIYF. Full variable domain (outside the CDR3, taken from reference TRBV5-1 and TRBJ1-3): KAGVTQTPRYLIKTRGQQVTLSCSPISGHRSVSWYQQTPGQGLQFLFEYFSETQRNKGNFPGRFSGRQFSNSRSEMNVSTLELGDSALYLCASSREGIRGGNTIYFGEGSWLTVV.

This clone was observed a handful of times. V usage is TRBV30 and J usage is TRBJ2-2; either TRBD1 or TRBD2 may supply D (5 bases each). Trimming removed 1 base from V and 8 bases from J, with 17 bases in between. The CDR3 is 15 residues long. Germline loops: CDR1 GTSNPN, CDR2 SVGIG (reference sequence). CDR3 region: CAWSAGPSHAGELFF. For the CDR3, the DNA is TGTGCCTGGAGTGCGGGACCCTCCCACGCAGGGGAGCTGTTTTTT. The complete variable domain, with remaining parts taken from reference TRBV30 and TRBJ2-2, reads SQTIHQWPATLVQPVGSPLSLECTVEGTSNPNLYWYRQAAGRGLQLLFYSVGIGQISSEVPQNLSASRPQDRQFILSSKKLLLSDSGFYLCAWSAGPSHAGELFFGEGSRLTVL.